Below, 11 T cell receptor beta chains from the same sample are listed, as sequenced in a study of OX40 agonist ivuxolimab in advanced cancers. Method: immunoSEQ multiplex PCR; TCRdb's copy keeps in-frame clones and lacks some. The table lists 45,000 to 60,000 clones, approximately 90% of them singletons. Sequenced here: CD4+ or CD8+ T cells sorted from blood, sampled in a trial of the OX40 agonist ivuxolimab. The receptors originated from an adult with an advanced solid tumor such as melanoma, head and neck, liver or kidney cancer.

The chain carries TRBV19 and TRBJ1-3, with TRBD1 as a possible D gene (5 bases). CDR3 length equals 15 residues. Looked up from germline, CDR1 is LNHDA and CDR2 is SQIVND (reference sequence). Trimming removed 5 bases at V and 0 bases at J, with 11 bases between. The CDR3 DNA is TGTGCCAGTAGTCGGGACGGTTACTCTGGAAACACCATATATTTT. Translation: CASSRDGYSGNTIYF.

The genes are TRBV28 and TRBJ1-4; 10 positions agree with TRBD1. The CDR3 sequence is 15 residues long. Trimming at V came to 6 bases and at J to 10 bases, leaving 11 bases not matched to a gene. Germline lookup yields CDR1 MDHEN and CDR2 SYDVKM. CDR3 sequence (DNA): TGTGCCAGCAGCCGACCGGGACAGGGGATGGGAAAACTGTTTTTT. It encodes CASSRPGQGMGKLFF. The full variable domain, completed using reference TRBV28 and TRBJ1-4, is DVKVTQSSRYLVKRTGEKVFLECVQDMDHENMFWYRQDPGLGLRLIYFSYDVKMKEKGDIPEGYSVSREKKERFSLILESASTNQTSMYLCASSRPGQGMGKLFFGSGTQLSVL.

This clone appeared a few times. The chain employs TRBV6-4 and TRBJ2-3, with a possible D match to TRBD2 (6 bases). Germline V gene data show CDR1 as MRHNA and CDR2 as SNTAGT. V lost 3 bases, J lost 0 bases, and 7 bases lay in between. There are 14 residues in the CDR3. The CDR3 DNA sequence: TGTGCCAGCAGTGAGCGGGGTAGCACAGATACGCAGTATTTT. It yields the protein CASSERGSTDTQYF.

The J gene is TRBJ2-1, the V gene TRBV9, with D perhaps matching TRBD1 or TRBD2 (5 bases each). This CDR3 spans 15 amino acids. V was trimmed by 3 bases and J by 8 bases, leaving 18 bases between them. Germline CDR1 SGDLS, CDR2 YYNGEE. This CDR3 is CASSGGSRVRHEQFF. CDR3 nucleotides: TGTGCCAGCAGCGGCGGGTCCAGGGTGCGGCATGAGCAGTTCTTC.

J is TRBJ2-7 and V is TRBV28, with a weak D call TRBD2 (5 bases). Germline values: CDR1 MDHEN, CDR2 SYDVKM. The CDR3 is 13 residues long. Between the trimmed V and J ends, which lost 2 bases and 6 bases, there was a span of 11 bases. In DNA form, the CDR3 reads TGTGCCAGCAGTTTACACAGAGGAGGCGAGCAGTACTTC. It specifies CASSLHRGGEQYF.

The chain uses TRBV19 and TRBJ2-7; the match to TRBD1 covers 12 bases. The V and J ends lost 6 bases and 2 bases, in that order; junction bases with no gene match: 32. CDR3 length equals 24 residues. From germline, CDR1 is LNHDA and CDR2 SQIVND (reference sequence). CDR3 nucleotides: TGTGCCAGTAGGCCCCCGGGACAGGGGGCAAATTGTTTCTGGCGGCGCGGGAGTCCCTACGAGCAGTACTTC. Translation: CASRPPGQGANCFWRRGSPYEQYF.

This chain joins TRBV4-2 and TRBJ2-5; D might be TRBD2 (6 bases). The V and J ends lost 0 bases and 0 bases respectively, with 11 bases between them. Germline V gene sequence: CDR1 LGHNA, CDR2 YNFKEQ. The CDR3 is made up of 16 amino acids. Here the CDR3 DNA reads TGTGCCAGCAGCCAAGATATGGGGAGGAACCAAGAGACCCAGTACTTC. Translation: CASSQDMGRNQETQYF.

The chain is built from TRBV4-1 and TRBJ2-3, with 9 nucleotides matching TRBD2. The CDR3 contains 15 residues. V lost 4 bases, J lost 2 bases, and 4 bases stayed unmatched. Germline V lookup: CDR1 MGHRA, CDR2 YSYEKL. This CDR3 is CASSPIAGATDTQYF. CDR3 bases: TGCGCCAGCAGCCCAATAGCGGGAGCCACAGATACGCAGTATTTT.

The chain employs TRBV7-9 and TRBJ2-3, with TRBD1 as a possible D gene (5 bases). Trimming shortened V by 0 bases and J by 6 bases, and 13 bases separated the two germline ends. The germline V gene encodes CDR1 SEHNR and CDR2 FQNEAQ (reference sequence). The CDR3 consists of 15 residues. The CDR3 bases are TGTGCCAGCAGCTTAGCCGCAGGGATCGCCGATACGCAGTATTTT. This gives the protein CASSLAAGIADTQYF.

For the CDR3, the DNA is TGTGCCAGCAGCTTGGCCGGGACACCGTACAATGAGCAGTTCTTC. It specifies CASSLAGTPYNEQFF. This rearrangement joins TRBV7-6 to TRBJ2-1, with D perhaps matching TRBD1 (6 bases). V lost 3 bases, J lost 4 bases, and 13 bases lay in between. The CDR3 is 15 amino acids. Germline assignment: CDR1 SGHVS and CDR2 FNYEAQ.

V gene TRBV28 combines with J gene TRBJ2-1, with D possibly matching TRBD1 (6 bases). The CDR3 consists of 15 residues. Trimming removed 3 bases at V and 5 bases at J, with 14 bases between. The germline gives CDR1 MDHEN, CDR2 SYDVKM. The CDR3 protein is CASSFSRGDHNEQFF. The CDR3, as DNA: TGTGCCAGCAGTTTCAGCAGGGGAGATCACAATGAGCAGTTCTTC.